Below, 23 T cell receptor beta chains from the same sample are listed, as sequenced in a study of blood T cells in healthy people across ages. PCR was performed a second time for 7 to 11 cycles using a sample-barcoded 5' primer and a J-beta primer mix. Each CDR3 protein is one row after TCRdb ran MiXCR on the 5' RACE reads. This sample has around 1,900,000 distinct CDR3 sequences; about two fifths occur once, and the top ten carry roughly 24%. The specimen sequenced was blood. Receptors originate from a human donor in good health.

The table lists this clonotype with a few counts. The chain links TRBV29-1 to TRBJ2-1; tentative D call: TRBD2 (6 bases). From germline, CDR1 is SQVTM and CDR2 ANQGSEA. The V gene lost 7 bases and the J gene lost 3 bases, with 10 bases spanning the gap. CDR3 size: 12 residues. CDR3 loop: CSGGAYYNEQFF. CDR3 coding DNA: TGCAGCGGCGGGGCTTACTACAATGAGCAGTTCTTC.

In its sample, this clonotype was seen a few times. This chain connects TRBV7-9 to TRBJ2-4; a weak D match, TRBD2 (6 bases). Germline lookup yields CDR1 SEHNR and CDR2 FQNEAQ (reference sequence). Trimming pared 5 bases from V and 5 bases from J, leaving 28 bases between. The CDR3 extends over 19 amino acids. This chain's CDR3 is CASSPSGSRDSGRQNIQYF. The CDR3 DNA reads as TGTGCCAGCAGCCCTAGTGGGTCGCGGGACTCCGGGCGGCAAAACATTCAGTACTTC.

The V call is TRBV20-1, the J call TRBJ1-5; D might be TRBD1 (6 bases). Trimming shortened V by 3 bases and J by 5 bases, and 17 bases separated the two germline ends. CDR3 length: 15 residues. The germline CDR1 and CDR2 sequences are DFQATT and SNEGSKA (reference sequence). The CDR3 sequence: CSASTPETGYQPQHF. In nucleotides, the CDR3 is TGCAGTGCTAGCACCCCGGAGACAGGATATCAGCCCCAGCATTTT.

CDR3 DNA sequence: TGTGCCAGCAGCGTAGCTGACAGTCCCACTGAAGCTTTCTTT. Its translation: CASSVADSPTEAFF. The V call is TRBV9, the J call TRBJ1-1, with D maybe TRBD1 (5 bases). The CDR3 loop spans 14 amino acids. Germline V CDR1 and CDR2: SGDLS, YYNGEE. Trimming left V 0 bases short and J 4 bases short, with 10 bases between.

This clonotype was counted at least ten times. The chain has TRBV9 and TRBJ2-6, with D possibly being TRBD2 (6 bases). CDR1 is SGDLS and CDR2 is YYNGEE in the germline V gene. The CDR3 spans 16 residues. V lost 2 bases and J lost 4, with 13 bases in between. CDR3: CASSVRGGSGANVLTF. The DNA for the CDR3 is TGTGCCAGCAGCGTGAGGGGAGGATCCGGGGCCAACGTCCTGACTTTC.

V and J are TRBV7-2 and TRBJ2-3; unclear D gene. Trimming removed 1 base from V and 0 bases from J, with 11 bases in between. Germline values: CDR1 SGHTA, CDR2 FQGNSA. The CDR3 loop spans 16 amino acids. The CDR3 region has the DNA TGTGCCAGCAGCTTAGTCGCGAAACCTAGCACAGATACGCAGTATTTT. It yields the protein CASSLVAKPSTDTQYF.

This clonotype was observed a few times. The chain employs TRBV6-6 and TRBJ2-1; D ambiguous. The ends were cut back, 2 bases at V and 8 bases at J, with 4 bases in the middle. Germline V gene lookup returns CDR1 MNHNY and CDR2 SVGAGI (reference sequence). The CDR3 consists of 11 residues. The CDR3 coding sequence is TGTGCCAGCAGTTACATCGATGAGCAGTTCTTC. Its translation: CASSYIDEQFF.

This clonotype has only a few counts. V usage is TRBV27 and J usage is TRBJ2-7; no reliable D call. V lost 6 bases and J 5 bases, leaving 11 bases between the germline ends. This CDR3 is 12 amino acids long. Per the germline V gene, CDR1 is MNHEY and CDR2 is SMNVEV (reference sequence). The CDR3 DNA reads TGTGCCAGCAGCGCAAAACCCCACGAGCAGTACTTC. It encodes CASSAKPHEQYF.

V gene TRBV5-1 combines with J gene TRBJ2-5, with a tentative D call TRBD2 (5 bases). Germline V gene lookup returns CDR1 SGHRS and CDR2 YFSETQ. The germline V and J ends were trimmed by 4 bases and 7 bases, with 35 bases remaining between them. CDR3 length: 20 residues. The CDR3 DNA reads TGCGCCAGCAGCATTGAAGCGACATTTGGACTCCCTTCAACCTTAGGGACCCAGTACTTC. Residues: CASSIEATFGLPSTLGTQYF.

A few counts support this clonotype. The rearrangement links TRBV10-3 to TRBJ1-4; D ambiguous. V was shortened by 0 bases and J by 3 bases, with 11 bases between the two germline ends. This CDR3 contains 16 residues. The germline V gene encodes CDR1 ENHRY and CDR2 SYGVKD. The CDR3 protein is CAISESRGPANEKLFF. The CDR3 DNA follows: TGTGCCATCAGTGAGTCGAGAGGCCCGGCTAATGAAAAACTGTTTTTT.

This chain joins TRBV2 and TRBJ1-1; 12 bases match TRBD1. V shed 7 bases and J 4 bases; nucleotides not matched to a gene: 10. This CDR3 is built from 16 residues. Germline CDR1 reads SNHLY; CDR2 reads FYNNEI. The chain's CDR3 is CASTWDRGLEGTEAFF. In DNA, the CDR3 is TGTGCCAGCACCTGGGACAGGGGGCTAGAGGGCACTGAAGCTTTCTTT. Filled out from reference TRBV2 and TRBJ1-1, the complete variable domain reads EPEVTQTPSHQVTQMGQEVILRCVPISNHLYFYWYRQILGQKVEFLVSFYNNEISEKSEIFDDQFSVERPDGSNFTLKIRSTKLEDSAMYFCASTWDRGLEGTEAFFGQGTRLTVV.

Comment on this clonotype: At one of its ends the junction is not consistent with the germline gene, which may arise from a read error. The CDR3 is CSAEDPGGYTF. Here the CDR3 DNA reads TGCAGCGCTGAAGACCCAGGGGGCTACACCTTC. The V gene is TRBV29-1, the J gene TRBJ1-2; maybe TRBD1 (5 bases). Germline assignment: CDR1 SQVTM and CDR2 ANQGSEA. This CDR3 has 11 amino acids.

The V gene is TRBV4-3, the J gene TRBJ1-2; D call uncertain. The CDR3 covers 14 residues. The germline gives CDR1 LGHNA, CDR2 YSLEER. Trimming pared 11 bases from V and 2 bases from J, leaving 18 bases between. The CDR3 DNA follows: TGCGCCGCGACTTCCTTACCGGGGAACTATGGCTACACCTTC. This gives the protein CAATSLPGNYGYTF.

The chain couples TRBV29-1 to TRBJ2-3, with D unresolved. CDR1 SQVTM and CDR2 ANQGSEA come from the germline V gene. This CDR3 is built from 14 residues. The V end was cut by 1 base, the J end by 4 bases, with 12 bases between. As DNA, the CDR3 is TGCAGCGTTGAAGTGGGCAGCTTCGCAGATACGCAGTATTTT. As protein: CSVEVGSFADTQYF.

This clonotype has a handful of counts. This chain joins TRBV4-3 and TRBJ2-3; 13 bases are a match to TRBD2. CDR3 length: 20 residues. Germline V gene lookup returns CDR1 LGHNA and CDR2 YSLEER. With V trimmed by 2 bases and J by 2 bases, 13 bases remained unmatched. The CDR3 DNA reads as TGCGCCAGCAGCCAATCCAAACGGGGACTAGCGGGGCCCTACACAGATACGCAGTATTTT. Its protein is CASSQSKRGLAGPYTDTQYF.

This clonotype has just a few counts. The V and J genes are TRBV9 and TRBJ1-1; D not resolved. Germline loops: CDR1 SGDLS, CDR2 YYNGEE. The CDR3 length is 13 residues. V was cut by 0 bases and J by 8 bases, with 11 bases left in between. CDR3 residues: CASSVAPRLEAFF. CDR3 DNA: TGTGCCAGCAGCGTAGCCCCACGATTAGAAGCTTTCTTT.

The chain recombines TRBV30 with TRBJ1-1; D gene unclear. Between the trimmed V and J ends, which lost 3 bases and 1 base, there was a span of 9 bases. The CDR3 is 13 residues long. CDR1 is GTSNPN, CDR2 SVGIG, per germline (reference sequence). In DNA, the CDR3 is TGTGCCTGGAGGGAAACAGAGAACACTGAAGCTTTCTTT. It specifies CAWRETENTEAFF.

This clonotype was counted only a few times. This sequence joins TRBV5-1 and TRBJ1-2; the D is unclear. The CDR3 extends over 17 amino acids. Trimming removed 0 bases from V and 2 bases from J, with 17 bases in between. Germline CDR1 and CDR2: SGHRS and YFSETQ. CDR3 bases: TGCGCCAGCAGCTTGGCCCCCGGGCCCACCGGCAACTATGGCTACACCTTC. This gives the protein CASSLAPGPTGNYGYTF.

This clonotype was recorded a few times. The chain links TRBV5-1 to TRBJ2-5, with D possibly being TRBD2 (6 bases). V lost 4 bases, J lost 10 bases, and 14 bases lay in between. The CDR3 extends over 12 amino acids. Germline CDR1 is SGHRS and CDR2 is YFSETQ. The DNA for the CDR3 is TGCGCCAGCAGCGATGCGGGGCAAATCCAGTACTTC. It encodes CASSDAGQIQYF.

J is TRBJ1-1 and V is TRBV29-1; TRBD1 is a possible D gene (5 bases). Germline V gene sequence: CDR1 SQVTM, CDR2 ANQGSEA. The CDR3 runs to 14 residues. Between the trimmed V and J ends, which lost 1 base and 1 base, there was a span of 10 bases. The CDR3 DNA sequence: TGCAGCGTTGAAGTGCAGGGAACGAACACTGAAGCTTTCTTT. This sequence encodes CSVEVQGTNTEAFF.

This clonotype came up once. The rearrangement joins TRBV7-9 to TRBJ1-6, with D unresolved. Germline V CDR1 and CDR2: SEHNR, FQNEAQ (reference sequence). V dropped 2 bases and J dropped 10 bases, with 15 bases sitting between them. This CDR3 is 15 amino acids long. This CDR3 reads CASSLFGHLESPLHF. The CDR3, as DNA: TGTGCCAGCAGCTTATTCGGCCATCTTGAGTCACCCCTCCACTTT. The whole variable domain, remainder taken from reference TRBV7-9 and TRBJ1-6, is DTGVSQNPRHKITKRGQNVTFRCDPISEHNRLYWYRQTLGQGPEFLTYFQNEAQLEKSRLLSDRFSAERPKGSFSTLEIQRTEQGDSAMYLCASSLFGHLESPLHFGNGTRLTVT.

Only a few counts were recorded for this clonotype. The chain combines TRBV28 with TRBJ2-5; no clear D gene. From germline, CDR1 is MDHEN and CDR2 SYDVKM. The germline V and J ends were trimmed by 4 bases and 14 bases, with 14 bases remaining between them. CDR3 size: 11 residues. CDR3: CASSSPPRSYF. The CDR3 nucleotides are TGTGCCAGCAGTTCCCCCCCGAGAAGTTACTTC.

This sequence joins TRBV6-2 or TRBV6-3 and TRBJ1-2; no clear D. V was trimmed by 8 bases and J by 5 bases, leaving 15 bases between them. The CDR3 sequence is 13 residues long. CDR1 and CDR2 (germline): MNHEY, SVGEGT. The CDR3 spells CASGETVGYGYTF. CDR3 nucleotide sequence: TGTGCCAGCGGAGAAACAGTGGGATATGGCTACACCTTC.